The clone carrying this TCR beta chain was recorded a few times. The antigen remains undetermined. A NOSPECS grade of at least 4, a Clinical Activity Score of at least 3 and duration under 3 months were recorded in ophthalmopathy patients. The investigators amplified TCR beta CDR3 regions from RNA transcripts. Initially, a first-round RT-PCR of the TCR CDR3 employed the HTBI primer set. TCRdb reprocessed the multiplex PCR reads with MiXCR, giving one entry per CDR3 protein. The table includes 600,000 to 650,000 distinct CDR3 sequences, roughly 20% detected once. The sample comes from a study of T cells in Graves' hyperthyroidism and ophthalmopathy. Study-wide context: Peripheral blood samples were taken at initial diagnosis, prior to any treatment.

Study conclusions and caveats: Researchers report that a 13 V-J model separated ophthalmopathy from stable hyperthyroidism.

The CDR3 extends over 17 amino acids. Trimming pared 0 bases from V and 5 bases from J, leaving 17 bases between. Germline loops: CDR1 SGDLS, CDR2 YYNGEE. The sample comprised blood. The rearrangement uses TRBV9 and TRBJ2-2; weak D call: TRBD1 (6 bases). This receptor was identified in a man younger than 40 with Graves' ophthalmopathy. The CDR3 coding sequence is TGTGCCAGCAGCGTAGAGGACAGCACCTGGGATACCGGGGAGCTGTTTTTT. This codes for CASSVEDSTWDTGELFF.